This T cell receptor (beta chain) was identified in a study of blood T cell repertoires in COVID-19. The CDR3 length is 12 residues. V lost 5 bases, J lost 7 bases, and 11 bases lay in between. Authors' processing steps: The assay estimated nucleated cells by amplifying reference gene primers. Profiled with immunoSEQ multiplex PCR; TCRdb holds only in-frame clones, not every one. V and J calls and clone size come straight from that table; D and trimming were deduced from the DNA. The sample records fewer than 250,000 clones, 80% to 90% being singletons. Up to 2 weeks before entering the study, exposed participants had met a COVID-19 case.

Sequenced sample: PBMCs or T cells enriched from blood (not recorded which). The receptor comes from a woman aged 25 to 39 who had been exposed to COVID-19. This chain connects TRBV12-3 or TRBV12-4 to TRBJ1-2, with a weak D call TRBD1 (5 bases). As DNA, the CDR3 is TGTGCCAGCAGTGATCCTAGGGGTGGCTACACCTTC. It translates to CASSDPRGGYTF.